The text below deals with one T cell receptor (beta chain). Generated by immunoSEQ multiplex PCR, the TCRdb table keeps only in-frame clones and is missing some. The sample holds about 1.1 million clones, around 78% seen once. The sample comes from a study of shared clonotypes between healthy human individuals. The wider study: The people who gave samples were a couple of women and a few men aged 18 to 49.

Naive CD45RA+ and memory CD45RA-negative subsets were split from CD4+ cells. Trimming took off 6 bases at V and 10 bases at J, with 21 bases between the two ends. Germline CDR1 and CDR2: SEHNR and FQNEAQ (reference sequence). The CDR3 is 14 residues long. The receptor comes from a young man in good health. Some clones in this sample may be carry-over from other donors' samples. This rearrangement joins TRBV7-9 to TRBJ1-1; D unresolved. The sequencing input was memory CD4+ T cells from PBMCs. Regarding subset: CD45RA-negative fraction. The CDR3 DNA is TGTGCCAGCAGGCCATCTTCCGCCGACCGAGGAGCTTTCTTT. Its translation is CASRPSSADRGAFF.